This T cell receptor beta chain stems from a study of shared clonotypes between healthy human individuals. Findings of the study overall: As a rule, naive subsets had a larger estimated richness than memory subsets.

The data were produced by immunoSEQ multiplex PCR, yet TCRdb's version contains in-frame clones alone and is incomplete. The table lists hundreds of thousands of clones, about 96% of them singletons. The CDR3 extends over 14 amino acids. The trim removed 5 bases at V and 8 bases at J, leaving 8 bases unmatched. Per germline, CDR1 MNHNY and CDR2 SVGAGI (reference sequence). The split of CD4+ cells yielded CD45RA+ naive and CD45RA-negative memory subsets. Note on this clone: Its matching antigen is unknown.

The sequenced material came from naive CD4+ T cells sorted from blood. Subset denoted: CD45RA+ positively selected. The receptor was derived from a woman aged 30 to 39 in good health. This chain links TRBV6-6 with TRBJ1-1, with 10 positions matching TRBD1. The CDR3 sequence: CASSPTGTGAEAFF. In DNA, the CDR3 is TGTGCCAGCAGTCCGACCGGGACAGGGGCCGAAGCTTTCTTT.